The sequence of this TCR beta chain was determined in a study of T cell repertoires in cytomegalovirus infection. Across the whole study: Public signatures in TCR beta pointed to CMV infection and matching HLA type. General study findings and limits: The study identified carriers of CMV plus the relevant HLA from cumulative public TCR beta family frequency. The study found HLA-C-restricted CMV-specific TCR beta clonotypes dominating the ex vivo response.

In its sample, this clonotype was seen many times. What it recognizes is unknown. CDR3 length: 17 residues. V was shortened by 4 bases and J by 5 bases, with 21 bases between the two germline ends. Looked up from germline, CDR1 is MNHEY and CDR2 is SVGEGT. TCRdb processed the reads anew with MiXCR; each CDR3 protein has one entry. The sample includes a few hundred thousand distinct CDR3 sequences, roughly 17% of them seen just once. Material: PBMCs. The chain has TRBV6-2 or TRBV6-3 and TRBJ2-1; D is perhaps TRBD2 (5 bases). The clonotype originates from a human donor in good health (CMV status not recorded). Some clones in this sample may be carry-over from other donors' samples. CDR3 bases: TGTGCCAGCAGTTCCGTTGGAGTGGGAGCGCCAAACAATGAGCAGTTCTTC. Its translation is CASSSVGVGAPNNEQFF.